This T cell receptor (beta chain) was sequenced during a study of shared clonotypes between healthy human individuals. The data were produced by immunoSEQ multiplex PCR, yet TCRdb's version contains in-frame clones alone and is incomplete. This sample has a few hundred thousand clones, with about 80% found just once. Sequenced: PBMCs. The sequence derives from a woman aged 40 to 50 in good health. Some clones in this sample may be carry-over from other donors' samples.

The CDR3 bases are TGTGCCACAAGACTAGCGGGCACAGATACGCAGTATTTT. Encoded protein: CATRLAGTDTQYF. The chain couples TRBV11-2 to TRBJ2-3; 9 bases map to TRBD2. The CDR3 covers 13 residues. Germline CDR1 SGHAT, CDR2 FQNNGV. The V and J ends lost 10 bases and 1 base, in that order; junction bases with no gene match: 3.